This record looks at one TCR beta chain sequence and its context. Its antigen is still unknown. The sample belongs to a study of CXCR4 blockade with PD-1 therapy in pancreatic cancer. Whole-study findings and limits: More frequent amino acid clones had more nucleotide rearrangements, suggesting convergent selection. Tumors were clonally expanded, mean 0.14 versus 0.05 in healthy blood. Only TCRbeta chains were sequenced here.

The CDR3 sequence is 14 residues long. The V end lost 4 bases, the J end lost 4 bases, and 13 bases lay between the germline ends. Germline lookup yields CDR1 SQVTM and CDR2 ANQGSEA. Only in-frame clones appear in the TCRdb table, and some are missing; sequencing was by immunoSEQ multiplex PCR. The table has under 5,500 clones, approximately 58% seen once; the top ten hold less than 8%. Patients who provided the archived tumor blocks had not received neoadjuvant therapy before surgery. This clonotype was obtained from a human donor with pancreatic ductal adenocarcinoma. The source material was tumor tissue. This chain uses TRBV29-1 with TRBJ2-2, with a weak D call TRBD1 (5 bases). Here the CDR3 DNA reads TGCAGCGTTGCTGGCAGGGTTGGCACCGGGGAGCTGTTTTTT. Protein product: CSVAGRVGTGELFF.